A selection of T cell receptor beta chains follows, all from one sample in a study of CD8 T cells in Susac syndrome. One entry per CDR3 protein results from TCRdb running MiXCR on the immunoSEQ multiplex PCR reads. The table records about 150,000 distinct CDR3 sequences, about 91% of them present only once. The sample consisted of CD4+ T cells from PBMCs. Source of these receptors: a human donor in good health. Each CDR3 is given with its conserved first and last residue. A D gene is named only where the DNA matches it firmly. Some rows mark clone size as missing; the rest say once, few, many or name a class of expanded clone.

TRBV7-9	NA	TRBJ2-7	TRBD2	CASSLGRLAGELQYF	TGTGCCAGCAGCTTAGGTAGGCTAGCGGGAGAACTGCAGTACTTC
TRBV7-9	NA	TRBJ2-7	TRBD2	CASSLGEAGGEQYF	TGTGCCAGCAGCTTAGGAGAGGCGGGAGGAGAGCAGTACTTC
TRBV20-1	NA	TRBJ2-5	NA	CSASPPLIARRRTQYF	TGCAGTGCTAGCCCCCCATTGATAGCGCGGCGGCGGACCCAGTACTTC
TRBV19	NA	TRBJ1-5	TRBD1	CASSIAPGGNQPQHF	TGTGCCAGTAGTATAGCCCCAGGGGGGAATCAGCCCCAGCATTTT
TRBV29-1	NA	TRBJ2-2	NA	CSVMGPTGELFF	TGCAGCGTTATGGGCCCAACCGGGGAGCTGTTTTTT
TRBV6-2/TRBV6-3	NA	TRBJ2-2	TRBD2	CASSYASGGPTGELFF	TGTGCCAGCAGTTACGCTAGCGGGGGCCCGACCGGGGAGCTGTTTTTT
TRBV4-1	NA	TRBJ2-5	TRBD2	CASSQEGTGGTQYF	TGCGCCAGCAGCCAAGAGGGAACGGGGGGGACCCAGTACTTC
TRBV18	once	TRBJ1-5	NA	CASSPLLSYSNQPQHF	TGTGCCAGCTCACCCTTACTATCGTATAGCAATCAGCCCCAGCATTTT
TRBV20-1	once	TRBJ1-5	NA	CSAASGNSNQPQHF	TGCAGTGCTGCGTCGGGGAATAGCAATCAGCCCCAGCATTTT
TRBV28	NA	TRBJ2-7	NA	CASTSGKYEQYF	TGTGCCAGCACCTCGGGGAAGTACGAGCAGTACTTC
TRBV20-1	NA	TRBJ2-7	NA	CSAHTALPYEQYF	TGCAGTGCTCACACGGCCCTTCCCTACGAGCAGTACTTC
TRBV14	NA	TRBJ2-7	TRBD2	CASSHRRQARLAYSYEQYF	TGTGCCAGCAGCCATCGCCGGCAGGCAAGACTAGCGTACTCCTACGAGCAGTACTTC
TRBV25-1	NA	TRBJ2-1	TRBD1	CASSRPSGQGYSEQFF	TGTGCCAGCAGCCGCCCTTCGGGACAGGGCTATAGTGAGCAGTTCTTC
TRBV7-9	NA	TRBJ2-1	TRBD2	CASSPSGGAGYNEQFF	TGTGCCAGCAGCCCAAGCGGGGGGGCGGGATACAATGAGCAGTTCTTC
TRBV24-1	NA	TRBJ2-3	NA	CATSGAGLADTQYF	TGTGCCACCAGTGGGGCAGGGTTGGCAGATACGCAGTATTTT